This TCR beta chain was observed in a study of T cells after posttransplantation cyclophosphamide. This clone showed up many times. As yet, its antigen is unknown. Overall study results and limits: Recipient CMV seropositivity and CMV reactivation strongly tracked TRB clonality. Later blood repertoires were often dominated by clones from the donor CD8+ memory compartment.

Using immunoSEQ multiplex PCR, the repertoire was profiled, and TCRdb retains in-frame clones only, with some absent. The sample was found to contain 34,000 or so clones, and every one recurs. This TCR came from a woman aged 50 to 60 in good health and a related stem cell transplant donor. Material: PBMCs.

CDR3 bases: TGTGCCAGCTCAGGCTACTTCGGGGGACTAGGGCCCCAGCATTTT. This codes for CASSGYFGGLGPQHF. The chain recombines TRBV18 with TRBJ1-5; maybe TRBD1 (5 bases). The CDR3 extends over 15 amino acids. The germline V and J ends were trimmed by 5 bases and 9 bases, with 20 bases remaining between them. CDR1 and CDR2 (germline): KGHSH, LQKENI.